The 10 T cell receptor beta chains below all came from one sample that was sequenced in a study of cytomegalovirus exposure and HLA in healthy donors. The PCR made use of 60 Vbeta and 13 Jbeta primers. Sequencing used immunoSEQ multiplex PCR; TCRdb keeps in-frame clones, though not all of them. The sample yields 100,000 to 150,000 clones, roughly 84% seen once. Sequencing input: PBMCs. The receptors shown here come from a boy between 10 and 17 years old in good health and CMV-seronegative.

The chain carries TRBV6-1 and TRBJ2-6, with D tentatively TRBD2 (6 bases). There are 18 residues in the CDR3. The germline V gene encodes CDR1 MNHNS and CDR2 SASEGT. Trimming pared 2 bases from V and 0 bases from J, leaving 14 bases between. This chain's CDR3 is CASSEYRTTSSGANVLTF. The CDR3 DNA sequence: TGTGCCAGCAGTGAATACCGGACTACTTCCTCTGGGGCCAACGTCCTGACTTTC.

This clone is a singleton in its sample. This rearrangement joins TRBV27 to TRBJ1-2, with 7 bases matching TRBD1. The CDR3 runs to 15 residues. The junction had 6 bases not matched to a gene; V was cut back by 4 bases and J by 1 base. CDR1 and CDR2 from the germline V gene are MNHEY and SMNVEV (reference sequence). The CDR3 DNA is TGTGCCAGCAGTTCCGGGACAGCTTTTAACTATGGCTACACCTTC. It yields the protein CASSSGTAFNYGYTF.

This clone appeared once. This chain links TRBV5-6 with TRBJ2-1, with 8 bases that match TRBD1. The CDR3 is 15 residues long. In germline, CDR1 is SGHDT, CDR2 YYEEEE. The trim removed 4 bases at V and 3 bases at J, leaving 6 bases unmatched. The DNA for the CDR3 is TGTGCCAGCAGCCCGGGACAGGCCAACTACAATGAGCAGTTCTTC. This translates into CASSPGQANYNEQFF.

A word on this clone: The same CDR3 also results from other DNA sequences found in this sample. V is TRBV7-9 and J is TRBJ2-7; D possibly corresponds to TRBD2 (6 bases). The CDR3 is 13 residues long. The V gene's germline CDR1 is SEHNR and CDR2 FQNEAQ (reference sequence). The V and J ends lost 5 bases and 4 bases respectively, with 12 bases between them. This CDR3 reads CASSPGRRYEQYF. The CDR3 region has the DNA TGTGCCAGCAGCCCGGGGAGGCGATACGAGCAGTACTTC. The variable domain in full, completed from reference TRBV7-9 and TRBJ2-7, reads DTGVSQNPRHKITKRGQNVTFRCDPISEHNRLYWYRQTLGQGPEFLTYFQNEAQLEKSRLLSDRFSAERPKGSFSTLEIQRTEQGDSAMYLCASSPGRRYEQYFGPGTRLTVT.

CDR3 loop: CASSPRQGSTEAFF. CDR3 in DNA: TGTGCCAGCAGCCCGAGACAGGGGAGCACTGAAGCTTTCTTT. V is TRBV5-4 and J is TRBJ1-1; 8 bases match TRBD1. The CDR3 contains 14 residues. V shed 4 bases and J 4 bases; nucleotides not matched to a gene: 6. Germline V CDR1 and CDR2: SGHNT, YYREEE (reference sequence).

This chain uses TRBV5-1 with TRBJ2-2; D is ambiguous. The CDR3 has 14 amino acids. CDR1 SGHRS and CDR2 YFSETQ come from the germline V gene. The ends were cut back, 0 bases at V and 1 base at J, with 4 bases in the middle. The CDR3 region is CASSLAGNTGELFF. CDR3 coding DNA: TGCGCCAGCAGCTTGGCGGGGAACACCGGGGAGCTGTTTTTT.

This clone was recorded only once. The gene calls are TRBV7-2 and TRBJ1-2; 7 bases align to TRBD1. This CDR3 is built from 13 residues. With 5 bases clipped from V and 2 bases from J, the junction kept 2 bases outside the gene matches. Looked up from germline, CDR1 is SGHTA and CDR2 is FQGNSA. In DNA form, the CDR3 reads TGTGCCAGCAGCCCGGACAGGAACTATGGCTACACCTTC. Translating it yields CASSPDRNYGYTF.

This chain links TRBV19 with TRBJ2-5; 9 bases line up with TRBD1. CDR3 length: 16 amino acids. With V trimmed by 1 base and J by 2 bases, 5 bases remained unmatched. CDR1 is LNHDA and CDR2 is SQIVND in the germline V gene (reference sequence). CDR3 nucleotide sequence: TGTGCCAGTAGTATAGGCGACAGGGGGACTCAAGAGACCCAGTACTTC. Its translation is CASSIGDRGTQETQYF.

V and J are TRBV4-3 and TRBJ2-7; TRBD1 aligns across 12 bases. Germline V gene data show CDR1 as LGHNA and CDR2 as YSLEER. The CDR3 extends over 17 amino acids. The J segment lost 4 bases and the V segment lost 2 bases, leaving 9 bases of the junction unmatched. CDR3 sequence: CASSQNPGQGAGYEQYF. CDR3 sequence (DNA): TGCGCCAGCAGCCAAAATCCGGGACAGGGGGCAGGGTACGAGCAGTACTTC.

This chain uses TRBV5-1 with TRBJ2-3, with D perhaps TRBD2 (5 bases). CDR1 and CDR2 from the germline V gene are SGHRS and YFSETQ. CDR3 length: 12 amino acids. The ends were cut back, 5 bases at V and 5 bases at J, with 9 bases in the middle. In nucleotides, the CDR3 is TGCGCCAGCAGGATAGAGGGAGATACGCAGTATTTT. Protein product: CASRIEGDTQYF. Full variable domain (missing parts from reference TRBV5-1 and TRBJ2-3): KAGVTQTPRYLIKTRGQQVTLSCSPISGHRSVSWYQQTPGQGLQFLFEYFSETQRNKGNFPGRFSGRQFSNSRSEMNVSTLELGDSALYLCASRIEGDTQYFGPGTRLTVL.